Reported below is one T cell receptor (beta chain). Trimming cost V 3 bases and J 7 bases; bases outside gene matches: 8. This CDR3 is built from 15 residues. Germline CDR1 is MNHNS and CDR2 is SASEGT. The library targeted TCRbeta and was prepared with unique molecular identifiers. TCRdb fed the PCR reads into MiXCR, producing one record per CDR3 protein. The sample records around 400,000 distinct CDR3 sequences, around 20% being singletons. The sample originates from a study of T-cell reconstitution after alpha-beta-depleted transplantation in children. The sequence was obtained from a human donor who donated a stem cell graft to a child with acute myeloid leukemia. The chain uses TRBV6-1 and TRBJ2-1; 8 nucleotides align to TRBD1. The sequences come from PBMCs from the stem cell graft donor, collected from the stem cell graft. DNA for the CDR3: TGTGCCAGCAGTGAGCTTTTAACAGGGGGTAATGAGCAGTTCTTC. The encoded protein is CASSELLTGGNEQFF.